This T cell receptor beta chain was sequenced in a study of identical twins (dated by TCRdb to 2015 to 2016). Turning to the overall study: TCR alpha and beta repertoires from monozygotic twins, unrelated adults of various ages and cord blood were deep-sequenced to test whether fetal clonotypes persist. To rule out contamination, the twin experiments were replicated at different times with different library preparation protocols. The full study reports these points: Out-of-frame TCR alpha sequences shared between twins showed an excess of low generation-probability sequences compared with coincidental sharing between unrelated individuals. Invariant T cells such as MAIT and iNKT could partly confound zero-insertion analyses, although diverse VJ usage argued against such confounding for most clonotypes. Because the same donors could not be followed over many years, the conclusions relied on cross-sectional statistical analysis. Recombination models systematically underestimated out-of-frame TCR alpha sharing in monozygotic twins but agreed with sharing between unrelated individuals. Fewer insertions were carried by abundant cord blood beta clonotypes, a similar but weaker trend appeared in young adult naive repertoires, and no such trend appeared in memory repertoires. Excess twin sharing in beta out-of-frame sequences was weaker because fewer shared sequences lowered the signal-to-noise ratio.

V lost 4 bases and J lost 5 bases; the stretch between them is 14 bases long. The germline V gene gives CDR1 as LGHNA and CDR2 as YSLEER. From the cysteine through the phenylalanine, the CDR3 covers 15 amino acids. Only the CDR3 DNA is retained, 45 bases long and in frame from the first base. Only healthy Caucasian donors were included. The twin cohort consisted of three pairs of female monozygotic twins, all aged about 18 to 29 years. Peripheral blood mononuclear cells were used as the source from which RNA for TCR libraries was isolated. Libraries were prepared through 5' RACE. Instrument used: Illumina HiSeq 2000. Template switching added a universal primer binding site, and the final cDNA carried a unique molecular identifier that allowed TCR cDNA molecules to be counted accurately. Specific primers in the conserved constant-segment region were used to synthesize first-strand cDNA for the TCR alpha and beta chains. Each cDNA library was double barcoded, with a SMART-Mk sample barcode plus Illumina barcodes, to control for contamination. TruSeq adapter sequences along with Illumina sample barcodes were introduced in two successive PCR steps. TCR alpha and beta cDNA libraries were sequenced on the Illumina HiSeq platform with custom primers. Per the authors' processing: Unique molecular identifiers were extracted from raw reads with MiGEC, and CDR3 positions were determined with MiXCR. For each individual, recombination models were inferred using an EM algorithm with the repgenHMM and IGoR tools. The tcR package in R was used for shared clonotype analysis, with sharing normalized by the product of cloneset sizes. Out-of-frame nonproductive sequences were analyzed to study raw recombination free of thymic and clonal selection effects. The raw public reads went through TCRdb reprocessing: fastp at Q25, MiXCR clone calling, in-frame beta chains kept. Every CDR3 protein is listed once, alongside the most common genes and DNA of its rows. These V and J calls originate from TCRdb's pipeline instead of the authors' own analysis. Recorded for this sample are some 660,000 distinct CDR3 sequences; 8.6% of them occurred a single time. The ten largest clones represent around 0.98% of the sample.

This clonotype was seen repeatedly, ten times or more. There is no known antigen for this receptor. No much larger clone is present one base from it, and per-base qualities are unavailable. The sample was also linked to a second study, of yellow fever vaccine responses in identical twins. As the second paper documents: According to the authors, the vaccine-induced T cell response in identical twins seemed to be partly convergent and partly specific to each individual. In identical twins, the study followed T cell clones that responded to the vaccine with precision.

Source material: PBMCs. The chain couples TRBV4-3 to TRBJ2-2, and perhaps TRBD1 as D gene, on 7 matching bases. The sequence derives from a woman aged 18-35 years in good health. In nucleotide form, the sequence is TGCGCCAGCAGCCTAGCGGCAGGGGGTACCGGGGAGCTGTTTTTT. Protein translation: CASSLAAGGTGELFF.